This entry concerns a single T cell receptor beta chain. No antigen is known for it. The sample comes from a study of T cell responses to AZD1222 COVID-19 vaccine. Whole-study results and caveats: White British donors predominated, females outnumbered males, and clonal diversity was possibly underestimated.

Sequencing used immunoSEQ multiplex PCR; TCRdb keeps in-frame clones, though not all of them. This table has around 180,000 clones, more than 75% appearing once. The CDR3 contains 13 residues. In germline, CDR1 is KGHDR, CDR2 SFDVKD. V lost 10 bases to trimming and J lost 7 bases, with 15 bases between them. Specimen: peripheral blood, collected on day 0 of MenACWY control vaccination. The sequence was obtained from an adult in good health. This chain joins TRBV24-1 and TRBJ2-2, with D possibly TRBD2 on 5 matching bases. CDR3 nucleotides: TGTGCCACTTCCGGACTTTTTGGCGGGGAGCTGTTTTTT. Amino acids: CATSGLFGGELFF.